This T cell receptor beta chain came from a study of T cells after yellow fever vaccination. Findings and limits, study-wide: A weaker but faster secondary response was observed, peaking on day 5 versus 15.

Per germline, CDR1 SGHTA and CDR2 FQGNSA. The length of the CDR3 is 15 residues. V lost 3 bases, J lost 8 bases, and 16 bases lay in between. TCR cDNA was made by 5'RACE template switching, adding a universal primer site and UMIs. MiXCR, applied by TCRdb to the 5' RACE reads, yields one record per CDR3 protein. The data hold 250,000 to 300,000 distinct CDR3 sequences, with about 5.2% observed a single time. This clonotype has a count of ten or more. Its antigen remains unknown. The clonotype originates from a man between 18 and 29 years old who received the YFV17D yellow fever vaccine. The rearrangement links TRBV7-2 to TRBJ2-2; D gene uncertain. Source: CD4+ T cells sorted from PBMCs, taken on the day of the yellow fever booster vaccination. This CDR3 is CASSFSGRFLGELFF. CDR3 sequence (DNA): TGTGCCAGCAGCTTCTCTGGACGGTTTCTTGGGGAGCTGTTTTTT.